Listed here are 12 T cell receptor beta chains from one sample, sequenced in a study of T cell responses to AZD1222 COVID-19 vaccine. Some clones are missing from TCRdb's copy, which holds only in-frame ones; the method was immunoSEQ multiplex PCR. The sample holds 140,000 to 150,000 clones, 93% seen once. This specimen was peripheral blood, taken on day 0 of AZD1222 vaccination. These TCRs come from an adult in good health.

Written as DNA, the CDR3 is TGTGCCTGGAGTGTCGGAGCGGCGATTGGATACAATGAGCAGTTCTTC. Amino acid sequence: CAWSVGAAIGYNEQFF. V usage is TRBV30 and J usage is TRBJ2-1, with D perhaps TRBD2 (5 bases). The CDR3 has 16 amino acids. V was clipped by 0 bases and J by 4 bases, with 16 bases between them. Germline CDR1 GTSNPN, CDR2 SVGIG (reference sequence).

This clone was recorded once. The CDR3 DNA reads TGTGCCAGTAGTATCGGGCCAACGAACACCGGGGAGCTGTTTTTT. Translating it yields CASSIGPTNTGELFF. V and J are TRBV19 and TRBJ2-2; no clear D. Germline V lookup: CDR1 LNHDA, CDR2 SQIVND (reference sequence). V dropped 3 bases and J dropped 0 bases, with 8 bases sitting between them. The CDR3 length is 15 residues.

This clone showed up just once. The rearrangement links TRBV5-6 to TRBJ1-5; D remains unclear. CDR3 length: 12 amino acids. Germline loops: CDR1 SGHDT, CDR2 YYEEEE. Trimming stripped 4 bases from V and 5 bases from J, with 7 bases between. The CDR3 reads CASSRLHQPQHF. CDR3 bases: TGTGCCAGCAGCCGACTTCATCAGCCCCAGCATTTT.

This clone came up a few times. V and J are TRBV18 and TRBJ2-6, with D unclear. Trimming left V 6 bases short and J 1 base short, with 4 bases between. The CDR3 has 13 amino acids. Germline loops: CDR1 KGHSH, CDR2 LQKENI. CDR3 sequence (DNA): TGTGCCAGCTCTGATTCTGGGGCCAACGTCCTGACTTTC. Translated, it gives CASSDSGANVLTF.

The chain recombines TRBV6-5 with TRBJ2-1; D is possibly TRBD2 (6 bases). Germline V gives CDR1 MNHEY, CDR2 SVGAGI. Trimming shortened V by 4 bases and J by 4 bases, and 17 bases separated the two germline ends. CDR3 size: 16 residues. CDR3 protein: CASSSPRDGIYNEQFF. The CDR3 DNA is TGTGCCAGCAGTTCGCCGCGGGACGGGATTTACAATGAGCAGTTCTTC.

The CDR3 is CASSPPVEDEQFF. CDR3 DNA sequence: TGTGCCAGCAGCCCCCCGGTTGAGGATGAGCAGTTCTTC. The J gene is TRBJ2-1, the V gene TRBV5-4; D uncertain. This CDR3 is built from 13 residues. V was shortened by 4 bases and J by 8 bases, with 13 bases between the two germline ends. Looked up from germline, CDR1 is SGHNT and CDR2 is YYREEE (reference sequence).

The chain combines TRBV15 with TRBJ2-1, with unresolved D. V lost 3 bases and J 4 bases, leaving 10 bases between the germline ends. Germline V lookup: CDR1 LNHNV, CDR2 YYDKDF (reference sequence). This CDR3 has 14 amino acids. CDR3 nucleotides: TGTGCCACCAGCAGGGACGGGCTGTACAATGAGCAGTTCTTC. Amino acid sequence: CATSRDGLYNEQFF.

The chain employs TRBV19 and TRBJ1-5, with D maybe TRBD1 (5 bases). Germline CDR1 is LNHDA and CDR2 is SQIVND (reference sequence). V lost 7 bases to trimming and J lost 4 bases, with 20 bases between them. There are 16 residues in the CDR3. The CDR3 loop reads CASNTGTSRGNQPQHF. The CDR3 coding sequence is TGTGCCAGTAACACCGGGACCTCGCGAGGAAATCAGCCCCAGCATTTT.

This clone was seen a single time. V is TRBV3-1 (or the pseudogene TRBV3-2) and J is TRBJ2-5; tentative D call: TRBD2 (5 bases). V was cut by 0 bases and J by 6 bases, with 14 bases left in between. CDR1 is LGHDT, CDR2 YNNKEL, per germline (reference sequence). This CDR3 is 15 amino acids long. DNA of the CDR3: TGTGCCAGCAGCCAAGATAACGGGGATGAGAAGACCCAGTACTTC. This codes for CASSQDNGDEKTQYF.

V and J are TRBV7-9 and TRBJ2-7, with a tentative D call TRBD1 (6 bases). This CDR3 is 15 amino acids long. V was pared by 5 bases and J by 2 bases, with 16 bases between. Looked up from germline, CDR1 is SEHNR and CDR2 is FQNEAQ (reference sequence). DNA for the CDR3: TGTGCCAGCAGCAAGCCAGGGGAAGGGGCCTACGAGCAGTACTTC. Encoded protein: CASSKPGEGAYEQYF. Full variable domain (missing parts from reference TRBV7-9 and TRBJ2-7): DTGVSQNPRHKITKRGQNVTFRCDPISEHNRLYWYRQTLGQGPEFLTYFQNEAQLEKSRLLSDRFSAERPKGSFSTLEIQRTEQGDSAMYLCASSKPGEGAYEQYFGPGTRLTVT.

The chain couples TRBV19 to TRBJ1-5; D ambiguous. V lost 3 bases and J lost 2, with 11 bases in between. CDR3 length equals 15 residues. Germline V gives CDR1 LNHDA, CDR2 SQIVND (reference sequence). The CDR3 sequence is CASSISTVGNQPQHF. The DNA for the CDR3 is TGTGCCAGTAGTATCTCTACAGTGGGCAATCAGCCCCAGCATTTT.

This clone was found a few times. The chain links TRBV5-1 to TRBJ1-3; 7 positions agree with TRBD1. The trim removed 4 bases at V and 4 bases at J, leaving 11 bases unmatched. The CDR3 extends over 16 amino acids. Germline V lookup: CDR1 SGHRS, CDR2 YFSETQ. The CDR3 DNA reads TGCGCCAGCAGCCCGAGGGTAGGACAGGCCGGAAACACCATATATTTT. Translating gives CASSPRVGQAGNTIYF.